Listed below are T cell receptor beta chains from one sample, sequenced in a study of human T cells and chemical hapten exposure. Each CDR3 protein gets one entry after TCRdb re-called the RACE reads with MiXCR. Seen here are more than 65,000 distinct CDR3 sequences, around a third observed once, and the top ten hold nearly 9%. This specimen was whole blood, taken in connection with sensitization to the hapten diphenylcyclopropenone (DPC). The receptors derive from a man aged 35 to 55 with alopecia areata. Some clones in this sample may be carry-over from other donors' samples. Each CDR3 is given with its conserved first and last residue. A D gene is named only where the DNA matches it firmly. Size tells how often a clone was seen (once, few, many) or the class of an expanded clone, and some rows leave it out.

TRBJ2-5 . . TRBV6-5 TGTGCCAGCAGTAACCCCTCGGAGACCCAGTACTTC CASSNPSETQYF
TRBJ2-7 . . TRBV12-3/TRBV12-4 TGTGCCAGCAGCCCCACAGGTTGGGCTGGTTCCTACGAGCAGTACTTC CASSPTGWAGSYEQYF
TRBJ2-3 . TRBD1 TRBV11-1 TGTGCCAGCAGCTTAGGGACAGGGATGGGCACAGATACGCAGTATTTT CASSLGTGMGTDTQYF
TRBJ1-3 . . TRBV29-1 TGCAGCGTTGCGTTTGGGAGCTCTGGAAACACCATATATTTT CSVAFGSSGNTIYF
TRBJ2-1 few . TRBV4-3 TGCGCCAGCAGCCAGCGGGGGACAGTCCGGCGGGGGCAGTTCTTC CASSQRGTVRRGQFF
TRBJ1-3 . . TRBV25-1 TGTGCCAGCAGTCCGGGGGGGAGCTCTGGAAACACCATATATTTT CASSPGGSSGNTIYF
TRBJ1-1 . TRBD1 TRBV7-9 TGTGCCAGCAGCCAACTCTTAGGACAGGGGGGCACTGAAGCTTTCTTT CASSQLLGQGGTEAFF
TRBJ1-1 . . TRBV25-1 TGTGCCAGCAGTGAACGGCCTGGGACTGAAGCTTTCTTT CASSERPGTEAFF
TRBJ2-7 . TRBD1 TRBV4-3 TGCGCCAGCAGCCAGGGACAGGGAACCTACGAGCAGTACTTC CASSQGQGTYEQYF
TRBJ2-3 . TRBD2 TRBV20-1 TGCAGTGCTACCCCTAGCGGCAACACAGATACGCAGTATTTT CSATPSGNTDTQYF